A selection of T cell receptor beta chains follows, all from one sample in a study of blood T cell repertoires in COVID-19. Only in-frame clones appear in the TCRdb table, and some are missing; sequencing was by immunoSEQ multiplex PCR. The data contain 85,000 to 120,000 clones, 87% of them singletons. The specimen was peripheral blood. The receptors come from a man between 50 and 59 years old with active COVID-19. CDR3s include the opening cysteine and the closing phenylalanine or tryptophan. Fields, in order: CDR3 protein, CDR3 DNA, V gene, clone size, D gene, J gene. The D gene is left open where the match is weak. Expanded clones are given a class, and other clones once, few, many or no size at all.

cdr3_aa: CAWSANGGDGYTF
cdr3_nt: TGTGCCTGGAGTGCAAACGGGGGGGATGGCTACACCTTC
v_call: TRBV30
clone_size: .
d_call: .
j_call: TRBJ1-2

cdr3_aa: CASSLVRVAGTGELFF
cdr3_nt: TGTGCCAGCAGCTTGGTTCGGGTAGCGGGGACCGGGGAGCTGTTTTTT
v_call: TRBV5-5
clone_size: once
d_call: TRBD2
j_call: TRBJ2-2

cdr3_aa: CASSQDPRGMVATNEKLFF
cdr3_nt: TGTGCCAGCAGCCAAGATCCCAGGGGAATGGTTGCAACTAATGAAAAACTGTTTTTT
v_call: TRBV3-1/TRBV3-2
clone_size: .
d_call: .
j_call: TRBJ1-4

cdr3_aa: CASSLDRPTDTQYF
cdr3_nt: TGTGCCAGCAGCCTCGACAGACCCACAGATACGCAGTATTTT
v_call: TRBV5-6
clone_size: .
d_call: .
j_call: TRBJ2-3

cdr3_aa: CASSPGQMRTDTQYF
cdr3_nt: TGCGCCAGCAGCCCCGGACAGATGAGGACAGATACGCAGTATTTT
v_call: TRBV5-1
clone_size: .
d_call: .
j_call: TRBJ2-3

cdr3_aa: CASAGLAGGTYQETQYF
cdr3_nt: TGTGCCAGCGCTGGGCTAGCGGGGGGCACGTACCAAGAGACCCAGTACTTC
v_call: TRBV2
clone_size: .
d_call: TRBD2
j_call: TRBJ2-5

cdr3_aa: CASSGTGRQNTEAFF
cdr3_nt: TGTGCCAGTAGCGGGACAGGGAGACAGAACACTGAAGCTTTCTTT
v_call: TRBV19
clone_size: .
d_call: TRBD1
j_call: TRBJ1-1

cdr3_aa: CASSRQVLTNYGYTF
cdr3_nt: TGTGCCAGCAGCCGGCAGGTTCTTACAAACTATGGCTACACCTTC
v_call: TRBV7-9
clone_size: .
d_call: .
j_call: TRBJ1-2

cdr3_aa: CASSSKGGLSPDEQFF
cdr3_nt: TGTGCCAGCAGCTCTAAGGGGGGACTATCCCCGGATGAGCAGTTCTTC
v_call: TRBV7-7
clone_size: .
d_call: .
j_call: TRBJ2-1

cdr3_aa: CAWKNMNTEAFF
cdr3_nt: TGTGCCTGGAAAAACATGAACACTGAAGCTTTCTTT
v_call: TRBV30
clone_size: .
d_call: .
j_call: TRBJ1-1

cdr3_aa: CASSAPLGEQFF
cdr3_nt: TGTGCCAGCAGCGCCCCACTAGGTGAGCAGTTCTTC
v_call: TRBV9
clone_size: .
d_call: .
j_call: TRBJ2-1

cdr3_aa: CASSAGRGSNEQFF
cdr3_nt: TGTGCTAGCAGCGCCGGACGGGGATCCAATGAGCAGTTCTTC
v_call: TRBV7-7
clone_size: few
d_call: .
j_call: TRBJ2-1

cdr3_aa: CASSLGQGGTNEQFF
cdr3_nt: TGTGCCAGCAGCTTAGGGCAGGGGGGAACGAATGAGCAGTTCTTC
v_call: TRBV7-2
clone_size: .
d_call: .
j_call: TRBJ2-1

cdr3_aa: CASSRHGLAGAYNEQFF
cdr3_nt: TGTGCCAGCAGCCGTCACGGACTAGCGGGGGCTTACAATGAGCAGTTCTTC
v_call: TRBV3-1/TRBV3-2
clone_size: .
d_call: TRBD2
j_call: TRBJ2-1

cdr3_aa: CASRVGGDYEQYF
cdr3_nt: TGTGCCAGCAGGGTCGGGGGGGACTACGAGCAGTACTTC
v_call: TRBV6-5
clone_size: .
d_call: TRBD2
j_call: TRBJ2-7

cdr3_aa: CASSPPAGGSYNEQFF
cdr3_nt: TGTGCCAGCTCACCGCCAGCGGGGGGCTCCTACAATGAGCAGTTCTTC
v_call: TRBV18
clone_size: .
d_call: TRBD2
j_call: TRBJ2-1

cdr3_aa: CASSNRGQPQHF
cdr3_nt: TGTGCCAGCAGTAACAGGGGGCAGCCCCAGCATTTT
v_call: TRBV6-5
clone_size: .
d_call: TRBD1
j_call: TRBJ1-5

cdr3_aa: CASSQDSGSYEQYF
cdr3_nt: TGTGCCAGCAGCCAAGATAGCGGTTCCTACGAGCAGTACTTC
v_call: TRBV14
clone_size: .
d_call: .
j_call: TRBJ2-7